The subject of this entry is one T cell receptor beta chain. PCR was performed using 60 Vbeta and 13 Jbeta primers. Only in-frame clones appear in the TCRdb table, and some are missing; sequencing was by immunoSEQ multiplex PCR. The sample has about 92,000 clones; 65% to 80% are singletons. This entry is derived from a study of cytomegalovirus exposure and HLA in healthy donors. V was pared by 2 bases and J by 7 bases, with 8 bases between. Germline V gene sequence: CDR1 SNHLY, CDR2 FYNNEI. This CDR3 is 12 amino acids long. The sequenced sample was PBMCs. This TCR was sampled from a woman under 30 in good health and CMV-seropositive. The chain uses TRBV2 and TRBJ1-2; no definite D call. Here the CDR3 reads CASSEFGGGYTF. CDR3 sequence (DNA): TGTGCCAGCAGTGAATTTGGAGGTGGCTACACCTTC.